This section outlines one TCR beta chain sequence together with its context. The sample comes from a study of cytomegalovirus exposure and HLA in healthy donors. Amplification used 60 Vbeta primers and 13 Jbeta primers. Sequencing used immunoSEQ multiplex PCR; TCRdb keeps in-frame clones, though not all of them. The sample contains fewer than 200,000 clones, about 82% of which appear only once. The CDR3 is 16 residues long. The V and J ends lost 1 base and 3 bases, in that order; junction bases with no gene match: 9. Germline-derived CDR1 and CDR2 are SGHRS and YFSETQ. The sequenced material came from PBMCs. The receptor was isolated from a young woman in good health and CMV-seronegative. The rearrangement uses TRBV5-1 and TRBJ2-7; 8 nucleotides match TRBD1. The CDR3: CASSLQAGGASYEQYF. For the CDR3, the DNA is TGCGCCAGCAGCTTGCAAGCAGGGGGCGCCAGCTACGAGCAGTACTTC.